Shown below are 28 T cell receptor beta chains from a single sample sequenced in a study of cytotoxic CD8 clonotypes in ibrutinib-treated CLL. Repertoires were generated with immunoSEQ multiplex PCR, while TCRdb's copy carries only in-frame clones and drops some. The data hold approximately 320,000 clones, with roughly 70% observed a single time. The starting material was PBMCs, obtained after 36 months of ibrutinib treatment. These receptors all come from a human donor with chronic lymphocytic leukemia.

V and J are TRBV6-5 and TRBJ1-1; 9 bases are shared with TRBD1. Germline CDR1 MNHEY, CDR2 SVGAGI. Trimming at V came to 2 bases and at J to 4 bases, leaving 8 bases not matched to a gene. This CDR3 spans 16 amino acids. Here the CDR3 reads CASSYRRTGEGTEAFF. In DNA, the CDR3 is TGTGCCAGCAGTTACCGTAGGACAGGGGAAGGCACTGAAGCTTTCTTT.

The chain carries TRBV11-2 and TRBJ2-5, with 8 nucleotides matching TRBD2. Germline V gene lookup returns CDR1 SGHAT and CDR2 FQNNGV. Germline trimming cut 3 bases from V and 7 bases from J; bases unmatched to any gene: 4. CDR3 size: 13 residues. The CDR3 DNA is TGTGCCAGCAGCTTCGGGACTAGGGGGACCCAGTACTTC. Its protein is CASSFGTRGTQYF.

This clone turned up a few times. This sequence joins TRBV6-5 and TRBJ2-4, with 9 bases that match TRBD1. Germline values: CDR1 MNHEY, CDR2 SVGAGI. The ends lost 4 bases at V and 4 bases at J; junction bases unmatched: 5. The CDR3 runs to 15 residues. DNA of the CDR3: TGTGCCAGCAGTTCCACAGGGGGCTGGAAAAACATTCAGTACTTC. Amino acids: CASSSTGGWKNIQYF.

Only a few counts were recorded for this clone. The chain couples TRBV6-5 to TRBJ2-3; no firm D call. Germline V gene sequence: CDR1 MNHEY, CDR2 SVGAGI. Trimming left V 5 bases short and J 7 bases short, with 19 bases between. This CDR3 comprises 15 residues. CDR3 region: CASSPSSTGWYTQYF. CDR3 bases: TGTGCCAGCAGTCCATCTTCTACCGGGTGGTATACGCAGTATTTT.

The chain has TRBV10-3 and TRBJ2-7; TRBD1 aligns across 7 bases. The V gene's germline CDR1 is ENHRY and CDR2 SYGVKD. CDR3 size: 14 residues. V gave up 7 bases and J gave up 0 bases; unmatched junction bases: 6. The CDR3 bases are TGTGCCATCACCCCGGACAGGAACTCCTACGAGCAGTACTTC. It translates to CAITPDRNSYEQYF.

This chain connects TRBV28 to TRBJ2-7; D uncertain. V gave up 5 bases and J gave up 2 bases, with 16 bases separating them. Germline CDR1 reads MDHEN; CDR2 reads SYDVKM. This CDR3 region has 15 residues. In DNA, the CDR3 is TGTGCCAGCAGTCCCCCCGGGCGGATTACCTACGAGCAGTACTTC. It translates to CASSPPGRITYEQYF. Full variable domain (missing parts from reference TRBV28 and TRBJ2-7): DVKVTQSSRYLVKRTGEKVFLECVQDMDHENMFWYRQDPGLGLRLIYFSYDVKMKEKGDIPEGYSVSREKKERFSLILESASTNQTSMYLCASSPPGRITYEQYFGPGTRLTVT.

The chain couples TRBV29-1 to TRBJ2-3; D might be TRBD2 (5 bases). Trimming took off 5 bases at V and 2 bases at J, with 17 bases between the two ends. CDR1 SQVTM and CDR2 ANQGSEA come from the germline V gene. This CDR3 is 15 amino acids long. The CDR3 loop is CSVRSREILTDTQYF. The CDR3 DNA reads as TGCAGCGTTCGATCTAGGGAGATACTCACAGATACGCAGTATTTT.

This clone was seen just once. The V gene is TRBV29-1, the J gene TRBJ1-2; tentatively, D is TRBD1 (6 bases). This CDR3 comprises 12 residues. The V end was cut by 6 bases, the J end by 4 bases, with 12 bases between. The germline CDR1 and CDR2 sequences are SQVTM and ANQGSEA. CDR3 DNA: TGCAGCGTGCTGGGGGGCGCCTATGGCTACACCTTC. It is translated as CSVLGGAYGYTF.

The V gene is TRBV6-5, the J gene TRBJ2-5; perhaps TRBD1 as D (5 bases). V was shortened by 6 bases and J by 5 bases, with 13 bases between the two germline ends. This CDR3 has 13 residues. Germline loops: CDR1 MNHEY, CDR2 SVGAGI. CDR3 residues: CASSPGSAETQYF. The CDR3 DNA follows: TGTGCCAGCAGCCCAGGGTCCGCGGAGACCCAGTACTTC.

The chain links TRBV6-1 to TRBJ2-7; D remains ambiguous. The CDR3 covers 9 residues. Germline V gene sequence: CDR1 MNHNS, CDR2 SASEGT. Trimming removed 10 bases from V and 0 bases from J, with 1 base in between. CDR3 loop: CATSYEQYF. DNA for the CDR3: TGTGCCACCTCCTACGAGCAGTACTTC.

This chain uses TRBV27 with TRBJ2-1; 12 nucleotides match TRBD1. J lost 8 bases, V lost 6 bases, and 5 bases had no gene match. Germline V CDR1 and CDR2: MNHEY, SMNVEV (reference sequence). This CDR3 region has 14 residues. The CDR3 DNA follows: TGTGCCAGCAGCCGGGACAGGGGGCGGTATGAGCAGTTCTTC. Protein product: CASSRDRGRYEQFF.

This clone came up a few times. The chain recombines TRBV27 with TRBJ1-5, with a tentative D call TRBD1 (5 bases). The CDR3 extends over 14 amino acids. CDR1 MNHEY and CDR2 SMNVEV come from the germline V gene (reference sequence). With 9 bases removed from V and 5 bases from J, the gap between germline ends came to 17 bases. The CDR3 region is CASAERGEYQPQHF. For the CDR3, the DNA is TGTGCCAGTGCCGAGAGAGGGGAATATCAGCCCCAGCATTTT.

This clone was detected a few times. J is TRBJ2-1 and V is TRBV10-1; TRBD1 might be the D (5 bases). The CDR3 is made up of 12 amino acids. CDR1 is WNHNN and CDR2 is SYGVQD in the germline V gene (reference sequence). Trimming removed 6 bases from V and 7 bases from J, with 10 bases in between. CDR3 region: CASSVDRNEQFF. As DNA, the CDR3 is TGCGCCAGCAGCGTCGACAGAAATGAGCAGTTCTTC.

The genes are TRBV5-1 and TRBJ2-3; a weak D match, TRBD1 (7 bases). Germline CDR1 reads SGHRS; CDR2 reads YFSETQ. The CDR3 extends over 18 amino acids. Trimming took off 7 bases at V and 3 bases at J, with 27 bases between the two ends. The CDR3 nucleotides are TGCGCCAGCGGCCCTCTTCTTTCCGACAGGGCGGGAACAGATACGCAGTATTTT. Translation gives CASGPLLSDRAGTDTQYF.

This clone was counted between two and nine times. V gene TRBV9 combines with J gene TRBJ1-2; 10 bases fit TRBD1. The germline gives CDR1 SGDLS, CDR2 YYNGEE. V gave up 0 bases and J gave up 2 bases; unmatched junction bases: 10. This CDR3 is 18 amino acids long. The CDR3 sequence: CASSVARDRGPFNYGYTF. For the CDR3, the DNA is TGTGCCAGCAGCGTAGCCCGGGACAGGGGTCCTTTCAACTATGGCTACACCTTC.

The rearrangement joins TRBV10-3 to TRBJ2-6, with unresolved D. This CDR3 is 14 amino acids long. Germline assignment: CDR1 ENHRY and CDR2 SYGVKD. Trimming took 4 bases from V and 3 from J, leaving 7 bases between them. The CDR3 loop reads CAISGDVGANVLTF. For the CDR3, the DNA is TGTGCCATCAGTGGCGACGTTGGGGCCAACGTCCTGACTTTC.

The chain links TRBV6-5 to TRBJ2-6, with D possibly matching TRBD2 (5 bases). The CDR3 runs to 14 residues. V gave up 7 bases and J gave up 2 bases, with 9 bases separating them. Germline V CDR1 and CDR2: MNHEY, SVGAGI. CDR3 sequence (DNA): TGTGCCAGCATGGAGAGGGCTGGGGCCAACGTCCTGACTTTC. Translation: CASMERAGANVLTF.

The chain links TRBV4-2 to TRBJ2-5; D may be TRBD2 (5 bases). The CDR3 is 19 amino acids. Germline lookup yields CDR1 LGHNA and CDR2 YNFKEQ. Between the trimmed V and J ends, which lost 1 base and 5 bases, there was a span of 26 bases. The CDR3 nucleotides read TGTGCCAGCAGCCAAGTTTCCGGGATTTTCCACCCTTTTATGGAGACCCAGTACTTC. It translates to CASSQVSGIFHPFMETQYF.

This clone has a single count. This same CDR3 is encoded by further DNA sequences in the sample. V usage is TRBV5-4 and J usage is TRBJ2-5, with D possibly being TRBD2 (6 bases). V was trimmed by 0 bases and J by 5 bases, leaving 8 bases between them. This CDR3 has 13 residues. The germline CDR1 and CDR2 sequences are SGHNT and YYREEE (reference sequence). CDR3 sequence: CASSLVGGETQYF. CDR3 sequence (DNA): TGTGCCAGCAGCTTGGTTGGGGGGGAGACCCAGTACTTC.

This clone appeared a few times. At the DNA level, this CDR3 is encoded by other sequences in the same sample as well. The chain employs TRBV5-1 and TRBJ2-7; 8 positions match TRBD1. The junction had 0 bases not matched to a gene; V was cut back by 0 bases and J by 1 base. Germline-derived CDR1 and CDR2 are SGHRS and YFSETQ. This CDR3 spans 14 amino acids. CDR3 amino acids: CASSLGDRSYEQYF. The CDR3 DNA is TGCGCCAGCAGCTTGGGGGACAGGTCCTACGAGCAGTACTTC.

This clone was detected a few times. This chain uses TRBV5-4 with TRBJ2-2; D might be TRBD2 (5 bases). The CDR3 extends over 17 amino acids. Germline V CDR1 and CDR2: SGHNT, YYREEE (reference sequence). Trimming took off 3 bases at V and 0 bases at J, with 15 bases between the two ends. The CDR3 DNA sequence: TGTGCCAGCAGCTCTGGAGGTAGGGCCGCGAACACCGGGGAGCTGTTTTTT. Translated: CASSSGGRAANTGELFF.

This clone was recorded a few times. This chain uses TRBV19 with TRBJ2-5; either TRBD1 or TRBD2 may supply D (5 bases each). From germline, CDR1 is LNHDA and CDR2 SQIVND (reference sequence). The CDR3 is 13 residues long. V was pared by 6 bases and J by 3 bases, with 11 bases between. The CDR3 nucleotides read TGTGCCAGTAGCTGGGACCGAGAAGAGACCCAGTACTTC. Its translation: CASSWDREETQYF.

The chain's CDR3 is CASSPLSPYGYTF. CDR3 DNA sequence: TGTGCCAGCAGCCCGCTTTCGCCTTATGGCTACACCTTC. The chain couples TRBV5-4 to TRBJ1-2, with unresolved D. Germline V gene sequence: CDR1 SGHNT, CDR2 YYREEE (reference sequence). Deletions cut 4 bases from V and 5 bases from J, with 12 bases between. There are 13 residues in the CDR3.

The rearrangement links TRBV10-3 to TRBJ1-2; possibly TRBD1 for D (6 bases). Trimming removed 2 bases at V and 5 bases at J, with 18 bases between. The CDR3 consists of 16 residues. Per germline, CDR1 ENHRY and CDR2 SYGVKD. This CDR3 reads CAISENSGAGDYGYTF. CDR3 nucleotide sequence: TGTGCCATCAGTGAGAACTCGGGGGCAGGGGATTATGGCTACACCTTC.

This sequence joins TRBV10-1 and TRBJ2-7; weak D call: TRBD2 (6 bases). The ends were cut back, 0 bases at V and 3 bases at J, with 12 bases in the middle. The CDR3 has 15 residues. Germline-derived CDR1 and CDR2 are WNHNN and SYGVQD (reference sequence). In DNA form, the CDR3 reads TGCGCCAGCAGTGAGTCCCGCGGGGCATACTACGAGCAGTACTTC. It translates to CASSESRGAYYEQYF.

This clone was counted a single time. CDR3 sequence: CASSPYLGGNEQFF. CDR3 in DNA: TGTGCCAGCAGTCCGTACTTAGGAGGGAATGAGCAGTTCTTC. The chain has TRBV7-9 and TRBJ2-1, with D maybe TRBD2 (6 bases). V lost 6 bases to trimming and J lost 7 bases, with 16 bases between them. The CDR3 is made up of 14 amino acids. Germline V CDR1 and CDR2: SEHNR, FQNEAQ (reference sequence).

This chain joins TRBV27 and TRBJ2-2; 9 bases map to TRBD1. This CDR3 comprises 13 residues. Germline values: CDR1 MNHEY, CDR2 SMNVEV (reference sequence). V gave up 6 bases and J gave up 12 bases; unmatched junction bases: 8. In nucleotides, the CDR3 is TGTGCCAGCAGCTTCCTATACAGGGGGCAGCTGTTTTTT. Translating it yields CASSFLYRGQLFF.

The V gene is TRBV11-2, the J gene TRBJ2-7, with D possibly being TRBD2 (5 bases). Germline V gene lookup returns CDR1 SGHAT and CDR2 FQNNGV. The CDR3 runs to 14 residues. Between the trimmed V and J ends, which lost 3 bases and 7 bases, there was a span of 16 bases. The CDR3 sequence is CASSFRRQPREQYF. The CDR3 bases are TGTGCCAGCAGCTTTAGGAGGCAACCGAGGGAGCAGTACTTC.